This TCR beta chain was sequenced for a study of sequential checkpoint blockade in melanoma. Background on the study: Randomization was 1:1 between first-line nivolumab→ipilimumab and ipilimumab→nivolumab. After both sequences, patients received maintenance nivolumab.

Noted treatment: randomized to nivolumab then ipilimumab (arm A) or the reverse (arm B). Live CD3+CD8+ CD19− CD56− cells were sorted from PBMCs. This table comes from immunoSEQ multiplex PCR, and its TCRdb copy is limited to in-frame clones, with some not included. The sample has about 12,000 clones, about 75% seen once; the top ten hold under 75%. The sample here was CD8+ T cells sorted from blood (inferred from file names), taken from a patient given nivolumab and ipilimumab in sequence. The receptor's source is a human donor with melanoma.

The CDR3 loop is CASSPQQGPGPNEKLFF. DNA for the CDR3: TGTGCCAGCAGTCCCCAACAGGGGCCAGGACCTAATGAAAAACTGTTTTTT. This chain joins TRBV28 and TRBJ1-4, with TRBD1 matching over 7 bases. Germline V gives CDR1 MDHEN, CDR2 SYDVKM. The V gene end was trimmed by 5 bases and the J gene end by 3 bases; junction bases not matched to a gene: 12. The CDR3 totals 17 residues.